This T cell receptor beta chain was profiled in a study of T cells after yellow fever vaccination (dated 2019 in TCRdb). With regard to the full study: The SMART-Seq v4 Ultra Low Input RNA kit was used to prepare libraries from fractions with low cell numbers. Bulk TCR alpha and beta repertoires were sequenced longitudinally to track T-cell clones before and after primary and booster YFV17D yellow fever vaccination. The cohort comprised two healthy male donors, one aged 18 to 29 and one aged 30 to 40 years. Blood was drawn at multiple timepoints before and after primary and secondary immunization, with bulk PBMC replicates and cell subsets isolated.

Ten or more counts support this clonotype. Its antigen is currently not known. Base qualities were left out, and no much larger clone turns up one base away. The CDR3 covers 15 residues, taking in both the cysteine and the phenylalanine. Here the CDR3 DNA is all that survives: 45 bases in frame from base 1. V is clipped by 1 base and J by 7 bases, and the sequence between their germline boundaries is 11 bases long. Looking up the germline V gene yields CDR1 SGHTA and CDR2 FQGNSA. TCR cDNA was synthesized by 5'RACE template switching, which introduced a universal primer site and unique molecular identifiers. Priming of cDNA synthesis was performed from both the TCR alpha and TCR beta constant segments. Library amplification involved two PCR steps, and the second step added sample barcodes and sequencing adapters. Sequencing of libraries was done on Illumina HiSeq 2500 (2x100 bp) or NovaSeq (2x150 bp). The original pipeline was this. Demultiplexing of reads and collapsing into UMI consensus sequences were performed with MIGEC, and V(D)J alignment was carried out with MiXCR. Vaccine-responding clonotypes were defined with edgeR using replicate PBMC samples, requiring FDR below 0.01 and a log2 fold change above 5 up to day 15. Each bulk clonotype received a CD4 or CD8 identity based on whether the sequenced CD4 or CD8 repertoire contained that clonotype at higher abundance. Clones were called with MiXCR by TCRdb after fastp trimmed the public reads at Q25, and only in-frame beta chains were retained. A single entry per CDR3 protein holds the most common genes and DNA from its merged rows. TCRdb's processing, not the authors', yielded these V and J calls. The sample yields under 150,000 distinct CDR3 sequences; 7% to 9% were counted once. The ten largest clonotypes hold about 0.73% of the sample.

Taken with the paper, the label for treatment or condition translates to: live attenuated yellow fever vaccine strain. A standard Ficoll-Paque protocol was used to isolate PBMCs from peripheral blood. Dynabeads CD4 and CD8 positive selection kits were used to isolate CD4 and CD8 T-cell fractions. TriZol was used to extract RNA from bulk PBMCs, CD4 and CD8 fractions, and dextramer-positive and dextramer-negative fractions. General study outcomes and caveats: The secondary T-cell response was weaker than the primary response but faster, peaking on day 5 instead of day 15. Only a couple of donors were included in the study, so the extent to which the findings can be generalized is limited. After the booster, most clones that had expanded after primary vaccination were detected again (approximately 96% of CD4 and about 88% of CD8), suggesting broad maintenance of memory. A small share of clonotypes was detected in both CD4 and CD8 compartments, with the overlap likely arising from convergent recombination. Because abundant contaminating clonotypes from the bulk population could be contained in FACS-sorted repertoires, computational filtering was required.

The specimen comprised CD4+ T cells sorted from PBMCs, sampled 5 days after the yellow fever booster vaccination. The chain joins TRBV7-2 to TRBJ1-6; a tentative D call is TRBD1 (5 bases match). The TCR comes from a young man who received the YFV17D yellow fever vaccine. The CDR3 has the sequence CASSLGGAQNSPLHF. The bases read TGTGCCAGCAGCTTAGGAGGGGCGCAGAATTCACCCCTCCACTTT.